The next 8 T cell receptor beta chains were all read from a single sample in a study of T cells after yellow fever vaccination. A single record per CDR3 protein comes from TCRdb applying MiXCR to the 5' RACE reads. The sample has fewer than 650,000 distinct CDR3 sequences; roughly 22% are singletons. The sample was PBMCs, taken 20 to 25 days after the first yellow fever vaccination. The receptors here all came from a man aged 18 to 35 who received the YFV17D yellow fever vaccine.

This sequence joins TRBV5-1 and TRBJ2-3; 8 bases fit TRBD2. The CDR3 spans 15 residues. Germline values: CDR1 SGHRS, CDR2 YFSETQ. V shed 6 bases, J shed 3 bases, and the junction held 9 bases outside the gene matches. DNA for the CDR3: TGCGCCAGCATCGCGGGGGGCCAAGGAACAGATACGCAGTATTTT. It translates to CASIAGGQGTDTQYF.

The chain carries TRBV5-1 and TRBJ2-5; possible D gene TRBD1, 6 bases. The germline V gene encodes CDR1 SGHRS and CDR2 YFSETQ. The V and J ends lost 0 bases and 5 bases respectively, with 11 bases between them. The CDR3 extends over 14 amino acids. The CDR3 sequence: CASSLATGRETQYF. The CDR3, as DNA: TGCGCCAGCAGCTTGGCCACAGGGCGGGAGACCCAGTACTTC.

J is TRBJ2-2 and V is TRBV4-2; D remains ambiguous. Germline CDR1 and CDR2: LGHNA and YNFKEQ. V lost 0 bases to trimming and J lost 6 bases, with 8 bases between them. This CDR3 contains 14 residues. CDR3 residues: CASSQDLTAGELFF. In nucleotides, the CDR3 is TGTGCCAGCAGCCAAGATCTGACGGCCGGGGAGCTGTTTTTT.

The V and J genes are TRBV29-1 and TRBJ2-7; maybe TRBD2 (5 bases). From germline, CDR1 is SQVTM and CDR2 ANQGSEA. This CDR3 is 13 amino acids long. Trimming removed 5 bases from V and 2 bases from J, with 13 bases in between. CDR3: CSVRRGLTYEQYF. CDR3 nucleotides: TGCAGCGTTCGGAGAGGGCTAACCTACGAGCAGTACTTC.

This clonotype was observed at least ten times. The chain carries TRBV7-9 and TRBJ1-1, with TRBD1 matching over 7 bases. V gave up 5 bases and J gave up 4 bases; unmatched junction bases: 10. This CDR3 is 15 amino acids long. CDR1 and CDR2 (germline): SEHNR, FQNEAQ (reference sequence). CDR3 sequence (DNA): TGTGCCAGCAGCACTTTAGGGGGCGTGGGCACTGAAGCTTTCTTT. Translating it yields CASSTLGGVGTEAFF.

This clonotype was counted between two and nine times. The CDR3 nucleotides read TGTGCCATCCTCCCGACAGGTACAGATACGCAGTATTTT. Residues: CAILPTGTDTQYF. The chain employs TRBV10-3 and TRBJ2-3, with D maybe TRBD1 (6 bases). The CDR3 spans 13 residues. Deletions cut 8 bases from V and 3 bases from J, with 12 bases between. The V gene's germline CDR1 is ENHRY and CDR2 SYGVKD.

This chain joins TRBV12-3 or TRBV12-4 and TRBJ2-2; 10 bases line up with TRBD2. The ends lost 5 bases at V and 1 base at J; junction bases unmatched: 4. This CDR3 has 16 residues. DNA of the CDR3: TGTGCCAGCAGTCCGAGACTAGCGGGGAACACCGGGGAGCTGTTTTTT. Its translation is CASSPRLAGNTGELFF.

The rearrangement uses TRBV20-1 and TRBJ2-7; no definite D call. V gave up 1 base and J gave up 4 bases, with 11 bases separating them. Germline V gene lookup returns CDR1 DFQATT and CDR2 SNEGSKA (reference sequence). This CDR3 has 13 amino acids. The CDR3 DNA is TGCAGTGCTAGAGGGTCAAGGGAATACGAGCAGTACTTC. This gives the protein CSARGSREYEQYF.